A single T cell receptor beta chain is shown here with its context. The target antigen is unknown. This record belongs to a study of persistence of HIV-infected CD4 T cells. Study in general: Isolated cells were CMV- and HIV-1 Gag-responding CD4+ T cells. Multiple blood draws of up to about 180 mL, except two donors with single leukapheresis.

The stimulus was an HIV-1 Gag 15-mer peptide pool, 1 ug/peptide/mL. CD40L/CD69 double-negative CD45RO-high memory CD4+ T cells were collected. CD4+ T cell counts exceeded 400 cells/uL; CMV serology was positive. CDR1 is SGDLS and CDR2 is YYNGEE in the germline V gene. The CDR3 loop spans 15 amino acids. V lost 0 bases to trimming and J lost 4 bases; unmatched junction nucleotides: 2. The immunoSEQ assay was version 4, run in survey mode. The table came from immunoSEQ multiplex PCR; TCRdb's copy has only in-frame clones and leaves some out. The repertoire includes about 36,000 clones, about 84% of them detected once, and roughly 5.4% sits in the top ten.

The clonotype originates from an adult with HIV. The donor label of this sample is uncertain. The specimen was cultured CD4+ T cells from PBMCs, collected from a patient who received antiretroviral therapy. The chain employs TRBV9 and TRBJ1-4; TRBD1 agrees at 8 bases. The CDR3: CASSVGTGGNEKLFF. In nucleotides, the CDR3 is TGTGCCAGCAGCGTAGGTACAGGGGGTAATGAAAAACTGTTTTTT. The entire variable domain, with the rest obtained from reference TRBV9 and TRBJ1-4, is as follows: DSGVTQTPKHLITATGQRVTLRCSPRSGDLSVYWYQQSLDQGLQFLIQYYNGEERAKGNILERFSAQQFPDLHSELNLSSLELGDSALYFCASSVGTGGNEKLFFGSGTQLSVL.